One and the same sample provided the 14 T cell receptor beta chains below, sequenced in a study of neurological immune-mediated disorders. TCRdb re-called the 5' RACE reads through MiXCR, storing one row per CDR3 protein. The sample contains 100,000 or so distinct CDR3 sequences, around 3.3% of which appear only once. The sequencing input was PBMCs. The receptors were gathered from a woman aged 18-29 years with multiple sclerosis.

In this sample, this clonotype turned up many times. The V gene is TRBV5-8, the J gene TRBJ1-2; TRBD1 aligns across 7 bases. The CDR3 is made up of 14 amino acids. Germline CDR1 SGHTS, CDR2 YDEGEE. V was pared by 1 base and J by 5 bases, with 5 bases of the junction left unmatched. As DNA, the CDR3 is TGTGCCAGCAGCTTGCAACAGGGGTTGTATGGCTACACCTTC. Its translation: CASSLQQGLYGYTF.

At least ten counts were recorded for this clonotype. This CDR3 is CASSLEGDRNTDTQYF. The CDR3 DNA reads as TGTGCCAGCAGCTTGGAAGGGGACAGAAACACAGATACGCAGTATTTT. The gene calls are TRBV5-6 and TRBJ2-3, with 7 bases that match TRBD1. Trimming cost V 0 bases and J 2 bases; bases outside gene matches: 6. This CDR3 spans 16 amino acids. Germline V lookup: CDR1 SGHDT, CDR2 YYEEEE.

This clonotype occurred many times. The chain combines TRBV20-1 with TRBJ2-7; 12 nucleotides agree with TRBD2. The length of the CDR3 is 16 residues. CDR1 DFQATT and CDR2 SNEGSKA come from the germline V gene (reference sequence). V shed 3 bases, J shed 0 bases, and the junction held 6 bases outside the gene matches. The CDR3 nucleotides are TGCAGTGCTAGCACTAGCGGGAGGCCGCGCTCCTACGAGCAGTACTTC. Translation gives CSASTSGRPRSYEQYF.

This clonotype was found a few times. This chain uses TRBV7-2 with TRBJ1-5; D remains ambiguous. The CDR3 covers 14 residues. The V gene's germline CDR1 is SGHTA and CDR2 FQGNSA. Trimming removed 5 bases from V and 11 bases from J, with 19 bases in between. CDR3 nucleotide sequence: TGTGCCAGCAGCCCCCGGGGTGGGGATGACGCCCAGCATTTT. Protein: CASSPRGGDDAQHF. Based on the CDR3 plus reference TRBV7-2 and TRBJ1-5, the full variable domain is GAGVSQSPSNKVTEKGKDVELRCDPISGHTALYWYRQSLGQGLEFLIYFQGNSAPDKSGLPSDRFSAERTGGSVSTLTIQRTQQEDSAVYLCASSPRGGDDAQHFGDGTRLSIL.

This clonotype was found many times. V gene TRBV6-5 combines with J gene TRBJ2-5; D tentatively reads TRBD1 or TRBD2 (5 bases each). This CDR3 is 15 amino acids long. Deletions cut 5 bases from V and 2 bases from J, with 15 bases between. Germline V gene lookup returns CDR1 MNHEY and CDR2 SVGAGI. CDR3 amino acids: CASSLNRDGQETQYF. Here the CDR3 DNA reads TGTGCCAGCAGTCTTAACCGGGACGGACAAGAGACCCAGTACTTC.

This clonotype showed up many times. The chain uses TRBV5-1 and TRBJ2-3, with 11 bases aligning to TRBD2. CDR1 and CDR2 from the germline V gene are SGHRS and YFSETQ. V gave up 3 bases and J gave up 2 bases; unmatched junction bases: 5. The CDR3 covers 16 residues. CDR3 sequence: CASSSGTSGYTDTQYF. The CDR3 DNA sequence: TGCGCCAGCAGCTCCGGGACTAGCGGCTACACAGATACGCAGTATTTT.

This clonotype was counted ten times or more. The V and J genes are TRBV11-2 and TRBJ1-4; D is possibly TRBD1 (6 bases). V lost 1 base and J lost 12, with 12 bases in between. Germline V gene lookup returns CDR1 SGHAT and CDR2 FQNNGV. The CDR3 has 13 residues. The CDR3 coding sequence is TGTGCCAGCAGCTTAGGTGGGGGACAAGAACTGTTTTTT. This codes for CASSLGGGQELFF.

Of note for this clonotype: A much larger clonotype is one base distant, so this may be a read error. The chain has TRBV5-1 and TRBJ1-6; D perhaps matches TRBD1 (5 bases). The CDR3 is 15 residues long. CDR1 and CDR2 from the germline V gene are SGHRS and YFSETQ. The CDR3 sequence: CASSLEGQYNSHLHF. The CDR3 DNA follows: TGCGCCAGCAGCTTGGAGGGGCAGTATAATTCACACCTCCACTTT.

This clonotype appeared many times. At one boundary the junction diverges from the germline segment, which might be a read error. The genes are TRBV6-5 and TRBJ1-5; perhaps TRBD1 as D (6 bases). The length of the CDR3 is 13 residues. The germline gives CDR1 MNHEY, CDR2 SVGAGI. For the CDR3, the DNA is TGTGCAAGCAGGGGCAGCTATTATCAGCCCCAGCATTTT. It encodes CASRGSYYQPQHF.

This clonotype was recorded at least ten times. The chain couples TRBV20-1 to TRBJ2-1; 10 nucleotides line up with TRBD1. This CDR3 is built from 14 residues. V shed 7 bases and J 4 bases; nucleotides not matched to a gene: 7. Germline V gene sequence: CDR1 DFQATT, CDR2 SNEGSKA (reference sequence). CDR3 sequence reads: CSGVGTGVYNEQFF. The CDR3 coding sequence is TGCAGTGGCGTCGGGACAGGGGTTTACAATGAGCAGTTCTTC.

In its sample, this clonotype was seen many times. Here the CDR3 reads CASAGQGGTNEKLFF. The CDR3 DNA sequence: TGCGCCAGCGCCGGACAGGGAGGAACTAATGAAAAACTGTTTTTT. This rearrangement joins TRBV5-1 to TRBJ1-4; 8 bases are a match to TRBD1. Losses at the gene ends were 7 bases for V and 1 base for J; bases not matched to a gene: 6. The CDR3 runs 15 residues. CDR1 and CDR2 from the germline V gene are SGHRS and YFSETQ. The full variable domain, with the rest looked up from reference TRBV5-1 and TRBJ1-4, is KAGVTQTPRYLIKTRGQQVTLSCSPISGHRSVSWYQQTPGQGLQFLFEYFSETQRNKGNFPGRFSGRQFSNSRSEMNVSTLELGDSALYLCASAGQGGTNEKLFFGSGTQLSVL.

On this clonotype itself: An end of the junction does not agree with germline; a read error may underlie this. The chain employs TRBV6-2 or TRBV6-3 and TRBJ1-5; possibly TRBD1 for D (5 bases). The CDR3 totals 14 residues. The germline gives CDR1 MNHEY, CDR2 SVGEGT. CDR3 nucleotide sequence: TGTGCCAGCACCCCGGGACTTAGCAATAAGACCCAGAATTTT. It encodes CASTPGLSNKTQNF.

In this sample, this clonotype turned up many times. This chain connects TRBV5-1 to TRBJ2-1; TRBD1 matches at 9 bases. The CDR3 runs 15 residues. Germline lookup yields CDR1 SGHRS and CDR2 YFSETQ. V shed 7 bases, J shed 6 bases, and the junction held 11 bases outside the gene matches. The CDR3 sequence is CASSQPGQGSNEQFF. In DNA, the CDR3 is TGCGCCAGCTCTCAACCGGGACAGGGAAGCAATGAGCAGTTCTTC.

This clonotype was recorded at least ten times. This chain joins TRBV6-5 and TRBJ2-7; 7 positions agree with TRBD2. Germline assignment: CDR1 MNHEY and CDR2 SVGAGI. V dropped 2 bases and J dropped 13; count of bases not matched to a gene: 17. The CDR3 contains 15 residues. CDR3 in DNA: TGTGCCAGCAGTTACACTCCCGGGACTAACCTTCCCGCCTACTTC. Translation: CASSYTPGTNLPAYF.